This T cell receptor (beta chain) was documented in a study of T-cell reconstitution after alpha-beta-depleted transplantation in children. Regarding the study as a whole: Approximately two months post-transplant, alpha-beta T cells reportedly originated from several hundred expanded graft clones.

For TCRbeta, the library was prepared with unique molecular identifiers. From the PCR reads, TCRdb called clonotypes with MiXCR, one entry per CDR3 protein. Of approximately 240,000 distinct CDR3 sequences in the sample, roughly a tenth were seen once. This clonotype was counted at least ten times. What it binds is not known. V shed 5 bases, J shed 4 bases, and the junction held 11 bases outside the gene matches. CDR3 size: 16 residues. This sequence was found in a child younger than two with acute myeloid leukemia, due to receive a stem cell transplant. Sequences were derived from PBMCs, sampled before TCRalphabeta/CD19-depleted stem cell transplant. This chain uses TRBV12-3 or TRBV12-4 with TRBJ2-3; 8 bases are a match to TRBD2. CDR3 sequence reads: CASSASGTRGSDTQYF. The DNA for the CDR3 is TGTGCCAGCAGTGCCTCCGGGACTAGGGGTTCAGATACGCAGTATTTT.